This T cell receptor (beta chain) was identified in a study of Graves' ophthalmopathy and Graves' hyperthyroidism (dated by TCRdb to the late 2010s). Background for the entire study: Peripheral blood samples were taken at the time of initial diagnosis, before any treatment was given. TCR beta repertoire signatures were used to distinguish Graves' ophthalmopathy from Graves' hyperthyroidism and to predict progression to ophthalmopathy. In total, 135 blood samples were TCR-sequenced: approximately 40 ophthalmopathy, roughly 80 hyperthyroidism and some 17 hyperthyroidism-to-ophthalmopathy patients. To explore V-J signatures that separate ophthalmopathy from hyperthyroidism, a discovery set of about a hundred patients was enrolled, consisting of about 45 with ophthalmopathy and roughly 60 with stable hyperthyroidism. An independent validation cohort comprised 18 to 20 hyperthyroidism patients and over 15 patients who later progressed from hyperthyroidism to ophthalmopathy. In about six hyperthyroidism patients, the T-cell repertoires found in thyroid tissue were compared with those found in blood. Once sampling was done, hyperthyroidism patients were given methimazole at a starting dose of 30 mg daily, while ophthalmopathy patients were given high-dose intravenous methylprednisolone. The 95 to 100 discovery patients were randomly split 7:3 into training and test sets. Results the study describes overall, beyond this receptor: Most of the expanded thyroid clonotypes with a frequency above 0.001 were also detected in blood, and it was suggested that the thyroid immune response may be reflected by blood repertoires. In cross-validation, the 13-signature model distinguished ophthalmopathy from stable hyperthyroidism with approximately 90% sensitivity and roughly 84% specificity, while in the test set the corresponding values were approximately 80% and 75%. In validation, the model predicted ophthalmopathy progression with about 71% sensitivity and about 77% specificity; 12 predicted patients were CT-confirmed with GO in a median of approximately 6.5 months. No statistical method was used to set the sample size in advance, and the investigators knew which group each participant was assigned to.

At the junction V is shortened by 0 bases and J by 2 bases, with 8 bases in between. The germline V gene encodes CDR1 LNHNV and CDR2 YYDKDF (reference sequence). From the cysteine through the phenylalanine, the CDR3 covers 14 amino acids. Just CDR3 DNA is preserved here, 42 bases in frame from base 1. There are many counts of this clonotype. This clone's antigen is unknown. No clone much larger than this one lies a single base away; base qualities are absent. The ophthalmopathy patients had moderately to severely active disease, with a Clinical Activity Score of 3 or higher, a NOSPECS grade of 4 or higher, and a disease duration of less than 3 months. Anyone with other autoimmune diseases, uncontrolled infections, pregnancy or lactation was excluded from the study. Diagnosis relied on clinical symptoms, serum thyroxine, TRAb, thyroid ultrasound and orbital computed tomography. Using Ficoll-Paque density gradient centrifugation, PBMCs were isolated from roughly 9.2 ml of fresh peripheral blood. Total RNA was extracted using Trizol reagent, and RNA quality was checked on an Agilent 2100 Bioanalyzer.

For repertoire sequencing, TCR beta CDR3 regions were amplified from RNA transcripts. HTBI primers and the Qiagen OneStep RT-PCR kit were used in a first-round RT-PCR, which was followed by a second-round multiplex PCR, size selection and purification. The libraries underwent paired-end sequencing with 100 bp reads on an Illumina HiSeq2000. Concerning the study's data processing: Reads were processed with SOAPnuke, discarding reads with adapters, uncalled bases, mean Phred below 15, or no exact constant-primer or identifier match. High-quality paired reads were merged with COPE v1.2.5. Unique nucleotide sequences were defined as clonotypes and aligned to IMGT TRB V, D and J references using MiTCR v1.1. Only V-J combinations with frequency above 0.0001 were analysed, covering about 99% of repertoires. For each V-J combination, a TCR clonal expansion and chaos score was defined as F50 clonal expansion divided by the chaos observed in the TCRdist matrix. Features were reduced by Welch's t-statistics and random forest to some 13 V-J combinations, which fed a naive Bayes classifier. Thyroid-blood repertoire similarity was quantified with the Morisita-Horn index. TCRdb trimmed the raw reads at Q25, called clones with MiXCR and kept productive beta chains. Every CDR3 protein is listed once, alongside the most common genes and DNA of its rows. These V and J calls originate from TCRdb's pipeline instead of the authors' own analysis. For this sample the table gives about 200,000 distinct CDR3 sequences, of which roughly 29% were detected only once. The ten most abundant clones make up 9.1% of the sample.

The sample comprised peripheral blood. This TCR was sampled from a man aged 45-65 years with Graves' ophthalmopathy. Donor details come from another sample of the same person, matched by shared clones. The V gene is TRBV15 and the J gene is TRBJ2-7; the D gene cannot be resolved reliably. The DNA reads TGTGCCACCAGCAGAGATGGCGAAACCTACGAGCAGTACTTC. Its translation reads: CATSRDGETYEQYF.